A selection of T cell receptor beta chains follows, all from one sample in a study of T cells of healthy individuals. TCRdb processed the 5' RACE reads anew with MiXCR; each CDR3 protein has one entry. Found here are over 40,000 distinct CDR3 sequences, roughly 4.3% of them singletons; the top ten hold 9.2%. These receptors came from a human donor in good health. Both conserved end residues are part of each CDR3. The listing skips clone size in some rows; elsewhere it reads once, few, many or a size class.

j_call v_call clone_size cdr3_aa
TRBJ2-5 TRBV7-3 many CASSSLTSGVETQYF
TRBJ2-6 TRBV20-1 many CSARVGGGANVLTF
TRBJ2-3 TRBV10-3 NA CAISADWPPSGRAVDTQYF
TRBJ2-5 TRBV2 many CASRMTGSVQETQYF
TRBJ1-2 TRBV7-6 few CASSLLGQGGPSF
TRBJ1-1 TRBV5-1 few CASSLVSTVEAFF
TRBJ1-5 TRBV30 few CAWSAGGNSNQPQHF
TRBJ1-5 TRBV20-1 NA CSASTGGSYSNQPQHF
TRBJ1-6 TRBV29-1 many CSVGEQGRDSPLHF
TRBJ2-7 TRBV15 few CATSKRQGGYEQYF
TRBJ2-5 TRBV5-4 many CASTEDRGAVETQYF
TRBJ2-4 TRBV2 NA CASRHRLAKNIQYF
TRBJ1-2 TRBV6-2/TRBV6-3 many CASSRTGQGGGYTF
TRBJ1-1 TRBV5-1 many CASSRTRQDMNTEAFF
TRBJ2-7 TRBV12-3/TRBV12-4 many CASKPSGEGEQYF
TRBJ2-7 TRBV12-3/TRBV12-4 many CASSQELSAGTYEQYF
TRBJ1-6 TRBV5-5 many CASSPGPGNSPLHF
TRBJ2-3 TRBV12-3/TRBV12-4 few CASSGFGTDTQYF
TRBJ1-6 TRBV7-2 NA CASTREYNSPLHF
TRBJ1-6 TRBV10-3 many CAISGTPGQGSSPLHF
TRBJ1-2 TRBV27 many CASSPHVTNYGYTF
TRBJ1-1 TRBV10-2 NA CASSEANAAFF
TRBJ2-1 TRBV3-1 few CASSQDASGGTYNEQFF
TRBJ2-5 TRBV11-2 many CASSLAGSGSGETQYF
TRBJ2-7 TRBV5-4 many CASSLGLAGESSYEQYF
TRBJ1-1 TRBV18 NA CSSSPTVNTEAFF
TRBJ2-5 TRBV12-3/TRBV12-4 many CASSLEGSQYF
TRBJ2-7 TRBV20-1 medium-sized CSASGTEVSEQYF
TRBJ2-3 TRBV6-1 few CASSGTSGAADTQYF
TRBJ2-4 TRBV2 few CASSSTSGSWNIQYF
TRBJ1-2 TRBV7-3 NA CASSPGPGGYGYTF
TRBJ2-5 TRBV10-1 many CASSESTGAQETQYF
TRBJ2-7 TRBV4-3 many CASSQDLHLAQYF
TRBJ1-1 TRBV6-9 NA CATRGTEAFF
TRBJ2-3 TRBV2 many CASMEIAVTDTQYF
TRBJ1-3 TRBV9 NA CASSGPENTIYF
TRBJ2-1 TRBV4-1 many CASSQAITSGGKYEQFF
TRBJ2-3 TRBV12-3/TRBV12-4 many CASSSTHRRENTQYF
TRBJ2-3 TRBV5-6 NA CASRLDRGRLRDTQYF
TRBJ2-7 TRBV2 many CASGGHNEQYF
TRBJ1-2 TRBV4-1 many CASSSGQGGTF
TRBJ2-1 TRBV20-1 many CSAPTGSSYNEQFF
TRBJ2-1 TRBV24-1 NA CATSDSSSGGYYNEQFF
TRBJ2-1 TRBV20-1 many CSASQTSGRVGEQFF
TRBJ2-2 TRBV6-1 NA CASSGTQGTGELFF
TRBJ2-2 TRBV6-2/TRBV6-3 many CASSYGGATGELFF
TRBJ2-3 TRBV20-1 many CSANAGDASTDTQYF
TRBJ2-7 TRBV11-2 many CASSSPGSSYEQYF
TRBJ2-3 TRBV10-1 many CASSEVGEDTQYF
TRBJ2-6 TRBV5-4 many CASFPGATGANVLTF
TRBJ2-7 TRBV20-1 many CSATTGTSRYEQYF
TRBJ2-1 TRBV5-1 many CASSYGARGGYNEQFF
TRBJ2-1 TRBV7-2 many CASSLLSGGANEQFF
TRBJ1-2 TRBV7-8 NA CASGPIPQNYGYTF
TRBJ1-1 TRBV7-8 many CASSLALASSNTEAFF
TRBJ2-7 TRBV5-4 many CASSLAGPYEQYF
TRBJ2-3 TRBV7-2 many CASSLGRPGLAVRWSDTQYF
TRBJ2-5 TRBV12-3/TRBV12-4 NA CASSSLGIQETQYF
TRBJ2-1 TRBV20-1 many CSASSGDSHNEQFF
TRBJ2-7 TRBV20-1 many CSARSLGLAGSYEQYF